The 21 T cell receptor beta chains presented below share a single source sample, sequenced in a study of T cell responses to AZD1222 COVID-19 vaccine. Sequenced by immunoSEQ multiplex PCR; TCRdb stores in-frame clones only, minus some. Altogether about 39,000 clones are present, 80% to 90% being singletons, with the ten largest covering around a quarter. Sequenced material: peripheral blood, taken 28 days after the second dose of the MenACWY control vaccine. These receptors were taken from an adult who received the MenACWY meningococcal vaccine as a control.

The chain has TRBV2 and TRBJ2-5; 8 bases align to TRBD2. Germline CDR1 is SNHLY and CDR2 is FYNNEI. This CDR3 spans 15 amino acids. V shed 5 bases, J shed 2 bases, and the junction held 7 bases outside the gene matches. The CDR3 region is CASSPLAGRQETQYF. The CDR3 nucleotides read TGTGCCAGCAGTCCTTTAGCGGGGCGACAAGAGACCCAGTACTTC.

The chain uses TRBV7-9 and TRBJ2-1; TRBD2 is a possible D gene (6 bases). Germline V CDR1 and CDR2: SEHNR, FQNEAQ (reference sequence). The CDR3 is 15 residues long. The germline V and J ends were trimmed by 5 bases and 8 bases, with 19 bases remaining between them. CDR3 sequence reads: CASSQGTREGDEQFF. The CDR3 nucleotides are TGTGCCAGCAGCCAAGGGACTCGCGAAGGGGATGAGCAGTTCTTC.

The genes are TRBV24-1 and TRBJ2-2; 7 positions agree with TRBD1. Looked up from germline, CDR1 is KGHDR and CDR2 is SFDVKD. The CDR3 contains 17 residues. V shed 3 bases and J 4 bases; nucleotides not matched to a gene: 10. The CDR3 DNA reads as TGTGCCACCAGTGATCCGGGGTCCTCAGGGGGCACCGGGGAGCTGTTTTTT. Translating gives CATSDPGSSGGTGELFF.

The chain employs TRBV9 and TRBJ2-3; 14 nucleotides line up with TRBD2. The CDR3 consists of 16 residues. The germline V gene encodes CDR1 SGDLS and CDR2 YYNGEE. V lost 4 bases to trimming and J lost 4 bases; unmatched junction nucleotides: 5. The CDR3 nucleotides are TGTGCCAGCAGCTCCGGACTAGCGGGAGGCTCAGATACGCAGTATTTT. Amino acids: CASSSGLAGGSDTQYF.

The rearrangement uses TRBV19 and TRBJ2-7, with D hard to call. CDR3 size: 14 residues. V shed 7 bases and J shed 0 bases, with 13 bases lying between them. Germline CDR1 LNHDA, CDR2 SQIVND (reference sequence). CDR3 sequence: CASKPVLSSYEQYF. The CDR3 DNA is TGTGCCAGTAAACCTGTCCTGAGCTCCTACGAGCAGTACTTC.

This rearrangement joins TRBV30 to TRBJ1-1, with a weak D call TRBD1 (5 bases). Trimming cost V 3 bases and J 5 bases, with 13 bases left between them. The CDR3 contains 13 residues. Germline-derived CDR1 and CDR2 are GTSNPN and SVGIG (reference sequence). The CDR3 sequence is CAWRGDLWTEAFF. As DNA, the CDR3 is TGTGCCTGGAGAGGGGATTTGTGGACTGAAGCTTTCTTT.

The V and J genes are TRBV27 and TRBJ1-6; 9 bases align to TRBD1. V shed 4 bases, J shed 5 bases, and the junction held 0 bases outside the gene matches. The CDR3 runs 14 residues. Germline values: CDR1 MNHEY, CDR2 SMNVEV (reference sequence). CDR3 protein: CASSWDRDNSPLHF. DNA of the CDR3: TGTGCCAGCAGTTGGGACAGGGATAATTCACCCCTCCACTTT.

This chain connects TRBV6-5 to TRBJ2-4; D remains unclear. Per germline, CDR1 MNHEY and CDR2 SVGAGI. The CDR3 has 14 amino acids. The ends were cut back, 6 bases at V and 7 bases at J, with 16 bases in the middle. CDR3 nucleotide sequence: TGTGCCAGCAGGGCAACAGTTAGTCGGAACATTCAGTACTTC. This encodes CASRATVSRNIQYF.

The chain is built from TRBV11-2 and TRBJ2-7; D unresolved. The CDR3 sequence is 15 residues long. Per germline, CDR1 SGHAT and CDR2 FQNNGV. The germline V and J ends were trimmed by 4 bases and 6 bases, with 19 bases remaining between them. CDR3 coding DNA: TGTGCCAGCAGCTCTCTAAGGGCAGTACTGGGCGAGCAGTACTTC. This sequence encodes CASSSLRAVLGEQYF.

This chain connects TRBV10-2 to TRBJ2-3; 8 bases line up with TRBD2. Losses at the gene ends were 6 bases for V and 4 bases for J; bases not matched to a gene: 3. Germline loops: CDR1 WSHSY, CDR2 SAAADI. This CDR3 has 13 amino acids. The CDR3: CASSLTSADTQYF. DNA for the CDR3: TGCGCCAGCAGCTTGACTAGCGCAGATACGCAGTATTTT.

The V gene is TRBV5-1, the J gene TRBJ1-4, with D unresolved. CDR1 SGHRS and CDR2 YFSETQ come from the germline V gene. The ends were cut back, 3 bases at V and 3 bases at J, with 12 bases in the middle. This CDR3 region has 15 residues. The chain's CDR3 is CASSSLGVPNEKLFF. The CDR3 DNA follows: TGCGCCAGCAGCTCGCTAGGAGTCCCTAATGAAAAACTGTTTTTT.

This chain uses TRBV5-1 with TRBJ1-3, with D tentatively TRBD1 (5 bases). Germline V gene data show CDR1 as SGHRS and CDR2 as YFSETQ. The CDR3 runs 14 residues. V dropped 5 bases and J dropped 7 bases, with 16 bases sitting between them. For the CDR3, the DNA is TGCGCCAGCAGAATTGAGGAGGCAGGGAACACCATATATTTT. This codes for CASRIEEAGNTIYF.

The chain uses TRBV28 and TRBJ2-1; the D call may be TRBD1 or TRBD2 (5 bases each). Trimming removed 5 bases from V and 8 bases from J, with 13 bases in between. The CDR3 has 13 amino acids. Germline V lookup: CDR1 MDHEN, CDR2 SYDVKM. CDR3 amino acids: CASSHSVGDEQFF. In DNA form, the CDR3 reads TGTGCCAGCAGTCATAGCGTAGGGGATGAGCAGTTCTTC.

V and J are TRBV7-6 and TRBJ2-7; D tentatively reads TRBD1 or TRBD2 (7 bases each). The length of the CDR3 is 20 residues. CDR1 and CDR2 (germline): SGHVS, FNYEAQ. Trimming took off 0 bases at V and 2 bases at J, with 26 bases between the two ends. CDR3 sequence (DNA): TGTGCCAGCAGCTTAGCGGCCGGGACAGATGCTCTAGCGGTCGCCTACGAGCAGTACTTC. This encodes CASSLAAGTDALAVAYEQYF.

The chain carries TRBV6-5 and TRBJ2-1; D is perhaps TRBD2 (6 bases). CDR1 MNHEY and CDR2 SVGAGI come from the germline V gene. V was shortened by 11 bases and J by 4 bases, with 15 bases between the two germline ends. The CDR3 sequence is 13 residues long. CDR3 nucleotide sequence: TGTGCCTCAGACCGGGGGATATACAATGAGCAGTTCTTC. Translated, it gives CASDRGIYNEQFF.

V is TRBV25-1 and J is TRBJ2-7, with D perhaps TRBD1 (5 bases). Germline V gives CDR1 MGHDK, CDR2 SYGVNS. The length of the CDR3 is 13 residues. The ends were cut back, 3 bases at V and 5 bases at J, with 11 bases in the middle. Here the CDR3 reads CASSDRVTNEQYF. For the CDR3, the DNA is TGTGCCAGCAGTGACAGGGTAACCAACGAGCAGTACTTC.

This clone showed up just once. The J gene is TRBJ2-3, the V gene TRBV5-5; 15 bases map to TRBD2. This CDR3 is 16 amino acids long. Germline-derived CDR1 and CDR2 are SGHKS and YYEKEE (reference sequence). The trim removed 4 bases at V and 5 bases at J, leaving 5 bases unmatched. The DNA of the CDR3 is TGTGCCAGCAGCCCGGGACTAGCGGGAGGCCTAGATACGCAGTATTTT. Its protein product is CASSPGLAGGLDTQYF.

The rearrangement uses TRBV21-1 and TRBJ2-7; the tabulated D call, TRBD2, remains unverified against the DNA. TRBV21-1 is termed a pseudogene. The CDR3 consists of 16 residues. CDR3 in amino acids: CASSPPGTSGSGEQYF. The CDR3, as DNA: TGTGCCAGCAGCCCCCCCGGGACTAGCGGGAGCGGCGAGCAGTACTTC.

The chain couples TRBV4-1 to TRBJ2-3; the D gene is possibly TRBD2 (7 bases). The CDR3 extends over 19 amino acids. Germline V gene sequence: CDR1 MGHRA, CDR2 YSYEKL. The ends were cut back, 1 base at V and 3 bases at J, with 23 bases in the middle. Written as DNA, the CDR3 is TGCGCCAGCAGCCAAGGGGTGGGGGCGTTCGGCGGGAGTACAGATACGCAGTATTTT. This encodes CASSQGVGAFGGSTDTQYF.

This chain's CDR3 is CASSQQAARDTQYF. The CDR3 nucleotides are TGTGCCAGCAGCCAACAGGCAGCCCGGGATACGCAGTATTTT. This chain joins TRBV3-1 (or the pseudogene TRBV3-2) and TRBJ2-3; no reliable D call. The CDR3 is 14 amino acids. The V end lost 2 bases, the J end lost 6 bases, and 12 bases lay between the germline ends. CDR1 and CDR2 from the germline V gene are LGHDT and YNNKEL (reference sequence).

The chain is built from TRBV7-9 and TRBJ2-2; a weak D match, TRBD2 (6 bases). Germline V gene lookup returns CDR1 SEHNR and CDR2 FQNEAQ (reference sequence). V was trimmed by 5 bases and J by 5 bases, leaving 21 bases between them. The CDR3 is 17 residues long. CDR3 sequence reads: CASSPGLARAGTGELFF. CDR3 bases: TGTGCCAGCAGCCCGGGTCTGGCGAGGGCGGGGACCGGGGAGCTGTTTTTT.